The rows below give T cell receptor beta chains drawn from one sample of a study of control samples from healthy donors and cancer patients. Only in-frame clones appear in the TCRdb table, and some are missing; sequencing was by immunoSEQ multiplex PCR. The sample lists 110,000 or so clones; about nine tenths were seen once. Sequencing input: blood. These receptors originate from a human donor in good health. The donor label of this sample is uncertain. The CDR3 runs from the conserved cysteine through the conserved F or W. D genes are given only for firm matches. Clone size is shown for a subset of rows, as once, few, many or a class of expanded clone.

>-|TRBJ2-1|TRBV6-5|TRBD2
TGTGCCAGCAGTTACTCTAGCGGGGGATCCTACAATGAGCAGTTCTTC
CASSYSSGGSYNEQFF
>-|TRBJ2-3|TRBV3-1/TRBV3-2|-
TGTGCCAGCAGCCAAGACCCAGATACGCAGTATTTT
CASSQDPDTQYF
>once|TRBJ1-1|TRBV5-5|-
TGTGCCAGCAGCTTCGTCTCTCGGGCCCCCACTGAAGCTTTCTTT
CASSFVSRAPTEAFF
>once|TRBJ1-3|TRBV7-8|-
TGTGCCAGCAGCCTAATAGGTCATTCTGGAAACACCATATATTTT
CASSLIGHSGNTIYF
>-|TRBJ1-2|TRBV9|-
TGTGCCAGCAGCCCCCGGGGTGACTATGGCTACACCTTC
CASSPRGDYGYTF
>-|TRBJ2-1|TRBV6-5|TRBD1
TGTGCCAGCGTATCAGGGGGCGCAAGCAATGAGCAGTTCTTC
CASVSGGASNEQFF
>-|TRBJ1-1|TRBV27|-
TGTGCCAGCAGTTTACCAGGACAGAACACTGAAGCTTTCTTT
CASSLPGQNTEAFF
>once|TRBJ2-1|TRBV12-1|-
TGTGCCAGCAGGCCTTCGGGTTCCTACAATGAGCAGTTCTTC
CASRPSGSYNEQFF
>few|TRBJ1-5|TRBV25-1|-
TGTGCCAGCTCAAAGGGGGGGAATCAGCCCCAGCATTTT
CASSKGGNQPQHF
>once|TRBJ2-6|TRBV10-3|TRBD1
TGTGCCATCTCACTGGGGCAGGGGGCGACTGCTGGGGCCAACGTCCTGACTTTC
CAISLGQGATAGANVLTF
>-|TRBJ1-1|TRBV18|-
TGTGCCAGCTCACCTACGGCCCTGAACACTGAAGCTTTCTTT
CASSPTALNTEAFF
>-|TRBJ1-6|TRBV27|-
TGTGCCAGCAGCCACGAGGGGACAAGCAATTCACCCCTCCACTTT
CASSHEGTSNSPLHF
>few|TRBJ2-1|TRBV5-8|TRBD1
TGTGCCAGCAGCCCAAAGTGGACAGGGAATGAGCAGTTCTTC
CASSPKWTGNEQFF
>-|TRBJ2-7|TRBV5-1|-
TGCGCCAGCAGCTTGGACAGGAGCTCCTACGAGCAGTACTTC
CASSLDRSSYEQYF
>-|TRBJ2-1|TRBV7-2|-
TGTGCCAGCAGCTTTGGGGGGTATTCGGATGAGCAGTTCTTC
CASSFGGYSDEQFF
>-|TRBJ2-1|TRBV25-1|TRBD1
TGTGCCAGCAGTGGGGACAGGGGGTCCTACAATGAGCAGTTCTTC
CASSGDRGSYNEQFF
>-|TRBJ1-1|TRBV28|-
TGTGCCAGCAGAGGGGCCTCGCGCACTGAAGCTTTCTTT
CASRGASRTEAFF
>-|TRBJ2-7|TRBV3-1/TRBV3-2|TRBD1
TGTGCCAGCAGCTACCCGGGACAGCTCTACGAGCAGTACTTC
CASSYPGQLYEQYF
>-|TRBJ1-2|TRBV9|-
TGTGCCAGCAGCTTACGGACGGGAACTAACTATGGCTACACCTTC
CASSLRTGTNYGYTF
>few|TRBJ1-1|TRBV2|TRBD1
TGTGCCAGCAGCGCACAGGGGCCTTCCACTGAAGCTTTCTTT
CASSAQGPSTEAFF
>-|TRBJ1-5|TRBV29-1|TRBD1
TGCAGCGCCGGACAGGGGGCTGATCAGCCCCAGCATTTT
CSAGQGADQPQHF
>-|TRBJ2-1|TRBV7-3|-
TGTGCCAGCAGCTCGCTCGTTTCCCCCTACAATGAGCAGTTCTTC
CASSSLVSPYNEQFF
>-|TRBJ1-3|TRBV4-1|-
TGCGCCAGCAGCCAAGATGTGGGCGACAGCTCTGGAAACACCATATATTTT
CASSQDVGDSSGNTIYF
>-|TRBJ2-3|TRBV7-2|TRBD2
TGTGCCAGCAGCCCTCGTGCCAGCGGGGGTAGCACAGATACGCAGTATTTT
CASSPRASGGSTDTQYF
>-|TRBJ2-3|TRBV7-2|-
TGTGCCAGCAGCTTAGTGTCTAGGGGGGGGACAGATACGCAGTATTTT
CASSLVSRGGTDTQYF
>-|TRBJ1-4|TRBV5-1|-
TGCGCCAGCAGCTTGGGCACACAAACTAATGAAAAACTGTTTTTT
CASSLGTQTNEKLFF
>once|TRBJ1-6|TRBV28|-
TGTGCCAGCAGCCCCCGGGGGTTGTGGGGCCGTGAGTCACCCCTCCACTTT
CASSPRGLWGRESPLHF
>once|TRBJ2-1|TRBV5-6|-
TGTGCCAGCAGCTTGATCAATGAGCAGTTCTTC
CASSLINEQFF
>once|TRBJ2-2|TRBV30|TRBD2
TGTGCCTGCCAGGTAGCGGGGCTCACCGGGGAGCTGTTTTTT
CACQVAGLTGELFF
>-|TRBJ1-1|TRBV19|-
TGTGCCAGTAGACCCCCGGGAAACACTGAAGCTTTCTTT
CASRPPGNTEAFF
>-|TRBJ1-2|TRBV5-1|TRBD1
TGCGCCAGCAGCTTACAGGGGGCGCAGGATGGCTACACCTTC
CASSLQGAQDGYTF
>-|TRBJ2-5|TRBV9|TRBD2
TGTGCCAGCAGCGAGGGACTAGCGGGGCCAAAAGTAAGAGAGACCCAGTACTTC
CASSEGLAGPKVRETQYF
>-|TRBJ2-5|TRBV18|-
TGTGCCAGCTCACCCGGACAGACGAACCAAGAGACCCAGTACTTC
CASSPGQTNQETQYF
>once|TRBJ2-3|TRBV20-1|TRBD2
TGCAGTGCTAGTGAGGCGGGGGGACCGTGGGCAGATACGCAGTATTTT
CSASEAGGPWADTQYF
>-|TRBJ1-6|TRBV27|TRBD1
TGTGCCAGCAGTCCGGGACAGGGAGGTTTCGGTTCACCCCTCCACTTT
CASSPGQGGFGSPLHF
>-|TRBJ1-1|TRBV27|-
TGTGCCAGCAGTTTGCTTGGGGAGCACACTGAAGCTTTCTTT
CASSLLGEHTEAFF
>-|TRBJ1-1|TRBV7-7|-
TGTGCCAGCAGCCCGGGTGCGAACACTGAAGCTTTCTTT
CASSPGANTEAFF
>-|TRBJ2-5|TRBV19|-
TGTGCCAGTAGTACGACCGGACAAGAGACCCAGTACTTC
CASSTTGQETQYF
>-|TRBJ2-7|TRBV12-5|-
TGTGCTAGTGGTTTGCTCCCCGAGCAGTACTTC
CASGLLPEQYF
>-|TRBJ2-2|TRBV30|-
TGTGCCTGGAGTACGGGGCGCGGGGAGCTGTTTTTT
CAWSTGRGELFF
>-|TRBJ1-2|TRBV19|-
TGTGCCAGTACCGAGACCCCCAGGAAGAACTATGGCTACACCTTC
CASTETPRKNYGYTF
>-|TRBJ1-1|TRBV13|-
TGTGCCAGCACCGCCCGGGAGGGTAGGATGGGTACTGAAGCTTTCTTT
CASTAREGRMGTEAFF
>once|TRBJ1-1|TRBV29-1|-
TGCAGCGTTGAGTTCGAGCGGCGCTACACTGAAGCTTTCTTT
CSVEFERRYTEAFF
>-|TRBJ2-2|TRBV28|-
TGTGCCAGCAACCCGACAGGGGCGGGGGACACCGGGGAGCTGTTTTTT
CASNPTGAGDTGELFF
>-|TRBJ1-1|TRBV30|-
TGTGCCTGGAGTGTAATCGGTGGGGCTGAAGCTTTCTTT
CAWSVIGGAEAFF
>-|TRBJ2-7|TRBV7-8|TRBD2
TGTGCCAGCAGCTTAGTCGCGGGCGGGGGGTCTTCCTACGAGCAGTACTTC
CASSLVAGGGSSYEQYF
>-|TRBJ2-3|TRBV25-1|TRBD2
TGTGCCAGCAGGGCGGGGGGGCTGACAGATACGCAGTATTTT
CASRAGGLTDTQYF
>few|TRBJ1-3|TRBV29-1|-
TGCAGCGTTGAAGAGGCGCATAAAAACACCATATATTTT
CSVEEAHKNTIYF
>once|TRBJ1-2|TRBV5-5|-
TGTGCCAGCAGCTCCCTGGACACATTAATCTATGGCTACACCTTC
CASSSLDTLIYGYTF
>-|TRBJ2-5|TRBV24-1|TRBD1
TGTGCCACCAGACCGGGACAGGGGGACCAAGAGACCCAGTACTTC
CATRPGQGDQETQYF
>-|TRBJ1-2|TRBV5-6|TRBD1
TGTGCCAGCAGCGCCGATACAGGGGGCTATGGCTACACCTTC
CASSADTGGYGYTF
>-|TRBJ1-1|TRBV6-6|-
TGTGCCAGCGACAGAGTGAACACTGAAGCTTTCTTT
CASDRVNTEAFF
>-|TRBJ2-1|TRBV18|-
TGTGCCAGCTCACCCAGGGTTTACAATGAGCAGTTCTTC
CASSPRVYNEQFF
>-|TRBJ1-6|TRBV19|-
TGTGCCAGTAGTACTCCCGGGGGACCCCTCCACTTT
CASSTPGGPLHF
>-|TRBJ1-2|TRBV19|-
TGTGCCAGTAGTATAAGTGGAGGCCACACCTTC
CASSISGGHTF
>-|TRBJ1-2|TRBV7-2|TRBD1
TGTGCCAGCAGCCGCGGACAGGAGTATTTCTATGGCTACACCTTC
CASSRGQEYFYGYTF
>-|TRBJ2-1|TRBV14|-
TGTGCCAGCAGCCAATGGTTGCACAATGAGCAGTTCTTC
CASSQWLHNEQFF
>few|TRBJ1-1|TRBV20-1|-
TGCAGTGTACAGCTCAACACTGAAGCTTTCTTT
CSVQLNTEAFF
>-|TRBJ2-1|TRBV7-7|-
TGTGCTAGCAGCTTGGACAGATACAATGAGCAGTTCTTC
CASSLDRYNEQFF